Listed here is a single TCR beta chain. Antigen specificity is unknown. Here immunoSEQ multiplex PCR was the method, and the copy in TCRdb shows in-frame clones only, minus some. The table includes about 98,000 clones, about 88% detected once. These data originate in a study of T cell responses to AZD1222 COVID-19 vaccine. The CDR3 loop spans 14 amino acids. In germline, CDR1 is SGHRS, CDR2 YFSETQ. Trimming took off 2 bases at V and 7 bases at J, with 15 bases between the two ends. General study results and limits: Repertoires in all cases were sampled only once the peak T cell response had passed. Baseline serostatus was positive in only six AZD1222 recipients. Dominant at 160-218 and 743-854, vaccine-associated CD4 TCRs also spanned spike. Two AZD1222 doses significantly raised spike-specific TCR breadth and depth over controls.

The chain uses TRBV5-1 and TRBJ1-2; no definite D call. The clonotype originates from an adult in good health. Sample: peripheral blood, taken on day 0 of AZD1222 vaccination. The CDR3 sequence: CASSFFGNQVGYTF. CDR3 coding DNA: TGCGCCAGCAGCTTTTTCGGTAACCAGGTTGGCTACACCTTC.